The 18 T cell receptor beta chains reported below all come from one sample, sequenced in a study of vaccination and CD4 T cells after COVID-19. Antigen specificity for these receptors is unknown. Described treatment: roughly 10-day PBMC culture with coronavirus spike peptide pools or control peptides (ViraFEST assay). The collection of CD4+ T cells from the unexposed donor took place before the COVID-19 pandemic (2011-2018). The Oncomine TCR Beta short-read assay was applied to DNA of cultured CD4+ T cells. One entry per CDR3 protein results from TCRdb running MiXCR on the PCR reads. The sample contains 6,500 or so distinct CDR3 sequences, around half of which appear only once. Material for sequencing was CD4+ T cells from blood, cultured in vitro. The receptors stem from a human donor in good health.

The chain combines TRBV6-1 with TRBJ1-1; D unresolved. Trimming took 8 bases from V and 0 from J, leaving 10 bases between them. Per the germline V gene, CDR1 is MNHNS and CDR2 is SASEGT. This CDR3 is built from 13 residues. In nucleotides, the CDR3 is TGTGCCAGCTCCTCGACCATGAACACTGAAGCTTTCTTT. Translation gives CASSSTMNTEAFF.

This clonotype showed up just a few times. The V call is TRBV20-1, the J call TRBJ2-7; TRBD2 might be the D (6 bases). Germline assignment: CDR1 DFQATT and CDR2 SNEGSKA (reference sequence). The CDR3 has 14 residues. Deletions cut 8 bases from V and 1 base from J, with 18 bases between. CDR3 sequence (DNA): TGCAGTTGCCACGGGGCGGGGAGATCCTACGAGCAGTACTTC. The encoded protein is CSCHGAGRSYEQYF.

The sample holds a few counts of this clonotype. CDR3 coding DNA: TGTGCCAGCAGTTTAGGTGGACACAGGAACACTGAAGCTTTCTTT. It yields the protein CASSLGGHRNTEAFF. The V call is TRBV27, the J call TRBJ1-1; maybe TRBD1 (5 bases). The CDR3 runs to 15 residues. V shed 2 bases and J shed 1 base, with 11 bases lying between them. CDR1 is MNHEY, CDR2 SMNVEV, per germline (reference sequence).

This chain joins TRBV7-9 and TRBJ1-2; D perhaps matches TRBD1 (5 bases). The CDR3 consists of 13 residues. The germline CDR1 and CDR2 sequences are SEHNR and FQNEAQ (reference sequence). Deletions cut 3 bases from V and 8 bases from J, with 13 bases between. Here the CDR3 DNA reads TGTGCCAGCAGCTTTACTGCGACAGAAGGCTACACCTTC. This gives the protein CASSFTATEGYTF.

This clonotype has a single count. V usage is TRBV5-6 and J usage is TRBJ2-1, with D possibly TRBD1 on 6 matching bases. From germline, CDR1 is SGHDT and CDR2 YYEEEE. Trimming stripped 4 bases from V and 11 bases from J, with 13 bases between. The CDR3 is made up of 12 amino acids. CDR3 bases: TGTGCCAGCAGCACGCCTCAGGGGAAGCAGTTCTTC. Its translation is CASSTPQGKQFF.

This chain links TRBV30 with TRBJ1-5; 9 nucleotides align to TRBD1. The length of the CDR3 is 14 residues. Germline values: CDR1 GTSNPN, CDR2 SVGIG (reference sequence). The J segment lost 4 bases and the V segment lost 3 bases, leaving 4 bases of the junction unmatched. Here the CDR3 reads CAWREQGANQPQHF. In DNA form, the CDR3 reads TGTGCCTGGAGGGAACAGGGGGCAAATCAGCCCCAGCATTTT.

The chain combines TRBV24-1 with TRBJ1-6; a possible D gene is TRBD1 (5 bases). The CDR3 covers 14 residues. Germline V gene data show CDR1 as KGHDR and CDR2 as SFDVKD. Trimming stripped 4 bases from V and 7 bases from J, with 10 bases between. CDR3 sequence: CATSERGDNSPLHF. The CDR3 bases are TGTGCCACCAGTGAAAGGGGAGACAATTCACCCCTCCACTTT.

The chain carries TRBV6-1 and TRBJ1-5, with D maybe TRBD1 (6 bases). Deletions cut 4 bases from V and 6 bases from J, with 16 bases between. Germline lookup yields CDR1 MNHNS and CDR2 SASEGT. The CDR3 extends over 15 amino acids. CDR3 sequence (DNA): TGTGCCAGCAGTGCTCAAACAGGGTTTGGTCAGCCCCAGCATTTT. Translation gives CASSAQTGFGQPQHF.

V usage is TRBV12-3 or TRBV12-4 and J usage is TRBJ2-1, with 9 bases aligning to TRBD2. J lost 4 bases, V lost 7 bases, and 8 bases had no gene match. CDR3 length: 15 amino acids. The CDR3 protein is CASTPPSGIYNEQFF. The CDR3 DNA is TGTGCCAGCACCCCGCCTAGCGGGATTTACAATGAGCAGTTCTTC.

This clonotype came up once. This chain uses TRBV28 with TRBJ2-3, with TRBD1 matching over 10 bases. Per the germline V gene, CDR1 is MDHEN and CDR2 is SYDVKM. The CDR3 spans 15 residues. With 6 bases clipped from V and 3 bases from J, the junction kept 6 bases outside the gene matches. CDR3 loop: CASSAGTGETDTQYF. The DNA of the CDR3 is TGTGCCAGCAGCGCCGGGACAGGGGAGACAGATACGCAGTATTTT.

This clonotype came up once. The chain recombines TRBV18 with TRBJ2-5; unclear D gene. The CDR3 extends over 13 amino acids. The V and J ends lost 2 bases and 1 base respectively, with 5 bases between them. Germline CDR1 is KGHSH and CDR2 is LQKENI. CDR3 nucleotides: TGTGCCAGCTCACCAGTGGCCCAAGAGACCCAGTACTTC. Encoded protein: CASSPVAQETQYF.

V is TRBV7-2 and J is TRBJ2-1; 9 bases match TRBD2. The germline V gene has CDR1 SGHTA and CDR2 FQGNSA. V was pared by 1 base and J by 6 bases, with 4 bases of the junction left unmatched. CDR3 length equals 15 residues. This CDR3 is CASSLVASGANEQFF. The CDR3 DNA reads TGTGCCAGCAGCTTAGTGGCTAGCGGGGCCAATGAGCAGTTCTTC.

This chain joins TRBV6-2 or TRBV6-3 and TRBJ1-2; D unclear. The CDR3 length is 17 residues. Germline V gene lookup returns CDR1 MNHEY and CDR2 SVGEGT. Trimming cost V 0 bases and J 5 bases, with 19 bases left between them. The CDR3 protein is CASSYSLEGPGRYGYTF. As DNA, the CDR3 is TGTGCCAGCAGTTACTCGTTGGAGGGCCCGGGCCGATATGGCTACACCTTC.

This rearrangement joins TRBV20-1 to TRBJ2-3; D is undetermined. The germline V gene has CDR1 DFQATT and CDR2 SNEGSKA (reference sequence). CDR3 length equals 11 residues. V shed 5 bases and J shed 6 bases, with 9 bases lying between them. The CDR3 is CSAPLGDTQYF. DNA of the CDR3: TGCAGTGCTCCCCTGGGTGATACGCAGTATTTT.

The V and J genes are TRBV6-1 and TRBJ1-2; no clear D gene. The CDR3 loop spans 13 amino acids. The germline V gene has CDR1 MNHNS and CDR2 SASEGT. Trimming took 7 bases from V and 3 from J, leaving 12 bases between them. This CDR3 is CASKGTLDYGYTF. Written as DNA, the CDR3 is TGTGCCAGCAAAGGTACACTAGACTATGGCTACACCTTC.

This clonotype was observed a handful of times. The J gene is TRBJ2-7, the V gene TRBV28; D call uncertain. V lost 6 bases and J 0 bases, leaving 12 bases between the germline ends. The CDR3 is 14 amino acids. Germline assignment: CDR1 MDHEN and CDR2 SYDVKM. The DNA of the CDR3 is TGTGCCAGCAGAGGACCGATAAGCTCCTACGAGCAGTACTTC. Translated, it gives CASRGPISSYEQYF.

CDR3 nucleotide sequence: TGCAGTGCTAGGGAGAATGAGCAGTTCTTC. Translating gives CSARENEQFF. The chain employs TRBV20-1 and TRBJ2-1, with D unresolved. The CDR3 is 10 amino acids. V was cut by 3 bases and J by 7 bases, with 4 bases left in between. The germline V gene has CDR1 DFQATT and CDR2 SNEGSKA (reference sequence).

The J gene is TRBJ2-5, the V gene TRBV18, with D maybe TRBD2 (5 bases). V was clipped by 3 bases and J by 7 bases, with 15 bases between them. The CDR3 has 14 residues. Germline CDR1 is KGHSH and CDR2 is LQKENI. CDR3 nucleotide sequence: TGTGCCAGCTCACCGCAGGAGGCATCGCTGACCCAGTACTTC. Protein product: CASSPQEASLTQYF.